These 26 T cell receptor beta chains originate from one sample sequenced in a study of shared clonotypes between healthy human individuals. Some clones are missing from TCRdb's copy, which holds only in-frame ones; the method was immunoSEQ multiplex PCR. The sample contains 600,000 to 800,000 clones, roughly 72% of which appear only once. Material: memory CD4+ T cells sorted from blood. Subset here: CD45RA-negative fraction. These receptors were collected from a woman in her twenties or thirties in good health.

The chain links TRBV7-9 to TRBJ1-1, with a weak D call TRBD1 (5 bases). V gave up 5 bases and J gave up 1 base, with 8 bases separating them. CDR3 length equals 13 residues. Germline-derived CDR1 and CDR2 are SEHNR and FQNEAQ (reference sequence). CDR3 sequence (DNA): TGTGCCAGCAGCGCACAGGCGAACACTGAAGCTTTCTTT. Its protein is CASSAQANTEAFF.

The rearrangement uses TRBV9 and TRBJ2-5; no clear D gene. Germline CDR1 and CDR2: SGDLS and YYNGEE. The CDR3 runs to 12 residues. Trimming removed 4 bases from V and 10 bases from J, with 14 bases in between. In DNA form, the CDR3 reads TGTGCCAGCAGCCCCGCCGGGCGCGACCAGTACTTC. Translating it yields CASSPAGRDQYF.

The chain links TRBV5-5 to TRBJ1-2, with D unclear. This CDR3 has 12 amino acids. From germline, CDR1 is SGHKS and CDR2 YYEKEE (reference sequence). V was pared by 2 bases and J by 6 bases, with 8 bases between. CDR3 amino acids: CASSLDGHGYTF. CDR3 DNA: TGTGCCAGCAGCTTAGACGGCCATGGCTACACCTTC.

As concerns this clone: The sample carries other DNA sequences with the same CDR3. In DNA, the CDR3 is TGTGCCAGCAGCTTAGGGCAGGACTATGGCTACACCTTC. Residues: CASSLGQDYGYTF. V and J are TRBV11-2 and TRBJ1-2, with no clear D. The CDR3 loop spans 13 amino acids. V was shortened by 1 base and J by 3 bases, with 6 bases between the two germline ends. Germline V gene data show CDR1 as SGHAT and CDR2 as FQNNGV.

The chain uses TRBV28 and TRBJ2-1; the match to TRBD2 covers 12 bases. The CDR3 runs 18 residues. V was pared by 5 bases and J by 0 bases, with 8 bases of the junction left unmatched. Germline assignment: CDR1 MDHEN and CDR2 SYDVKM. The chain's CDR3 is CASSGLAGRTNSYNEQFF. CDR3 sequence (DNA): TGTGCCAGCAGTGGACTAGCGGGAAGAACGAACTCCTACAATGAGCAGTTCTTC.

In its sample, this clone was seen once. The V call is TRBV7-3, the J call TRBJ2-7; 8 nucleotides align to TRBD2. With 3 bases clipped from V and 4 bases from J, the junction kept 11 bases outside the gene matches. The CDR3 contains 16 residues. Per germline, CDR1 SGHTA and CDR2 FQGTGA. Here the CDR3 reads CASSFSPTGGRYEQYF. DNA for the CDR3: TGTGCCAGCAGCTTCAGTCCTACGGGAGGGCGGTACGAGCAGTACTTC.

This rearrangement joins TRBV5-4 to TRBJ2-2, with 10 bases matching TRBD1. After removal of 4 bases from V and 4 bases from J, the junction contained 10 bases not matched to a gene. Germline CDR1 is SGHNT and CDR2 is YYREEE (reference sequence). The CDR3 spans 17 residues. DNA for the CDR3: TGTGCCAGCAGCAAACCGGGACAGGGGTTGGTCACCGGGGAGCTGTTTTTT. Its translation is CASSKPGQGLVTGELFF.

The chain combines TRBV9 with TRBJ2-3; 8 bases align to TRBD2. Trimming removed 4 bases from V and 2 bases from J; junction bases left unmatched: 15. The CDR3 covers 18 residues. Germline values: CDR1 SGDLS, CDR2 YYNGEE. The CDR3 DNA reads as TGTGCCAGCAGCTCCCGAGGACGAAGCGGGAGTTCCACAGATACGCAGTATTTT. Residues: CASSSRGRSGSSTDTQYF.

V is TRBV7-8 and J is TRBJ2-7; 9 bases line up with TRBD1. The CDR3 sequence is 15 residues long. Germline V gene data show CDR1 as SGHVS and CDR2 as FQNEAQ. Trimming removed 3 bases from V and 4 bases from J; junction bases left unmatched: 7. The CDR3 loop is CASSFPGTGLYEQYF. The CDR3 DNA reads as TGTGCCAGCAGCTTCCCCGGGACAGGGTTATACGAGCAGTACTTC.

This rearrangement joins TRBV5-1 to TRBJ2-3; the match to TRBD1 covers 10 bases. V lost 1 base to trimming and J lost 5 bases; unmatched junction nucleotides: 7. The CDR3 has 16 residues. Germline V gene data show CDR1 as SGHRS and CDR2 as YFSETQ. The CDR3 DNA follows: TGCGCCAGCAGCTTGCCCCGGGACAGGGGAGTAGATACGCAGTATTTT. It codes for CASSLPRDRGVDTQYF.

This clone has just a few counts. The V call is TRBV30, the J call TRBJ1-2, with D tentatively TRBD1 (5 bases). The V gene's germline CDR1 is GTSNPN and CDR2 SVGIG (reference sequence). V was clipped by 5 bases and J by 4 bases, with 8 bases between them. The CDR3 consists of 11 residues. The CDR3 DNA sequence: TGTGCCTGGGGGGGAGTCTATGGCTACACCTTC. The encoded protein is CAWGGVYGYTF.

As DNA, the CDR3 is TGTGCCAGCAGCCCTACGAACACAGATACGCAGTATTTT. Its translation is CASSPTNTDTQYF. The chain uses TRBV11-1 and TRBJ2-3; D call uncertain. CDR1 is SGHAT, CDR2 FQDESV, per germline (reference sequence). The CDR3 sequence is 13 residues long. Trimming stripped 5 bases from V and 2 bases from J, with 8 bases between.

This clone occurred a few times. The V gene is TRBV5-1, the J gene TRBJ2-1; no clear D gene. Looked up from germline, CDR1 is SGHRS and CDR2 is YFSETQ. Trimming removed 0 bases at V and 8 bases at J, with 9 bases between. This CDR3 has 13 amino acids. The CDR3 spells CASSLEPSHEQFF. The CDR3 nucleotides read TGCGCCAGCAGCTTGGAACCGTCGCATGAGCAGTTCTTC.

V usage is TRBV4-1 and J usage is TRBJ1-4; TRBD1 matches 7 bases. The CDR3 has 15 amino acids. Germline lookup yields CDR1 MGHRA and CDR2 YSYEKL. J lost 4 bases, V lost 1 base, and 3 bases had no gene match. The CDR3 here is CASSQANRGNEKLFF. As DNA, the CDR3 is TGCGCCAGCAGCCAAGCTAACAGGGGTAATGAAAAACTGTTTTTT.

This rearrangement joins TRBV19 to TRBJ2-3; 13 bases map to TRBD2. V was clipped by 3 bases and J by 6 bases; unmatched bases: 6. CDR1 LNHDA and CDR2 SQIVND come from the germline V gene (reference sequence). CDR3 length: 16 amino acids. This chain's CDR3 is CASSIGLAGEWDTQYF. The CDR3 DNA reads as TGTGCCAGTAGTATCGGACTAGCGGGAGAATGGGATACGCAGTATTTT.

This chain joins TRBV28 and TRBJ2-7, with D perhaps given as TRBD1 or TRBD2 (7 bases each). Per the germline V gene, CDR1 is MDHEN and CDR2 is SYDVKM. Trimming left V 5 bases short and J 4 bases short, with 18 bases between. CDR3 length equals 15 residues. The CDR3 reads CASSPGNRGGYEQYF. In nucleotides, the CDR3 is TGTGCCAGCAGTCCGGGAAACAGGGGAGGGTACGAGCAGTACTTC.

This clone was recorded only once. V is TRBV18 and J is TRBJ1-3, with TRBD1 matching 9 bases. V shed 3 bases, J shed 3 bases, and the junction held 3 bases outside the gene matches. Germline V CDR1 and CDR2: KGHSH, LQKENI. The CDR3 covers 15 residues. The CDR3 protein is CASSPPGQGGNTIYF. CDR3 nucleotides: TGTGCCAGCTCACCTCCGGGACAGGGTGGAAACACCATATATTTT. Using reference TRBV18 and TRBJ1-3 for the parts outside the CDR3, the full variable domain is NAGVMQNPRHLVRRRGQEARLRCSPMKGHSHVYWYRQLPEEGLKFMVYLQKENIIDESGMPKERFSAEFPKEGPSILRIQQVVRGDSAAYFCASSPPGQGGNTIYFGEGSWLTVV.

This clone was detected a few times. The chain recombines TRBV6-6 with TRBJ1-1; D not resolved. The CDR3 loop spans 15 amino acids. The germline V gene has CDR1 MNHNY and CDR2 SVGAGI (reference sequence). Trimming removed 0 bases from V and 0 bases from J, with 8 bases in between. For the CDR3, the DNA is TGTGCCAGCAGTTACTCTCGGGATATGAACACTGAAGCTTTCTTT. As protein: CASSYSRDMNTEAFF.

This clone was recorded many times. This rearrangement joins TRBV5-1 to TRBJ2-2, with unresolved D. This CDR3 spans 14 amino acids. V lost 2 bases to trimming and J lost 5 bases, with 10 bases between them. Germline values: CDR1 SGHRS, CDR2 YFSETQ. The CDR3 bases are TGCGCCAGCAGCTTCCAAGCCGGTACCGGGGAGCTGTTTTTT. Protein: CASSFQAGTGELFF.

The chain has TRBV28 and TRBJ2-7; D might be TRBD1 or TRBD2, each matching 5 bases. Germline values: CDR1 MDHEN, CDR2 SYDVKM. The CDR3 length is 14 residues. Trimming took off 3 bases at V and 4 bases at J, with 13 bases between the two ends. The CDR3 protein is CASSFGVGVYEQYF. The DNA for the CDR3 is TGTGCCAGCAGTTTTGGGGTGGGGGTGTACGAGCAGTACTTC.

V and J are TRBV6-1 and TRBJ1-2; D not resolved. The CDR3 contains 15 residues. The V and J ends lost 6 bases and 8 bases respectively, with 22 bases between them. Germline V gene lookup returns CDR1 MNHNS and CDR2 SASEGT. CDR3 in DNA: TGTGCCAGCAGCCCAGGCGGCGTCGGTATGGGAGGCTACACCTTC. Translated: CASSPGGVGMGGYTF.

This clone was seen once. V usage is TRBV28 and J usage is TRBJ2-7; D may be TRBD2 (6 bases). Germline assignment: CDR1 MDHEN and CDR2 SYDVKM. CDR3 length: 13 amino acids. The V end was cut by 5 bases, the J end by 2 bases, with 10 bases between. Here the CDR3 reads CASSRTIPYEQYF. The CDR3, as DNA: TGTGCCAGCAGTAGGACTATCCCCTACGAGCAGTACTTC.

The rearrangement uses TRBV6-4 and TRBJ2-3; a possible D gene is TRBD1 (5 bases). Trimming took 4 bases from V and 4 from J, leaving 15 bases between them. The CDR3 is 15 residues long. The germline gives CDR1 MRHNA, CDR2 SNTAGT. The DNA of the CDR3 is TGTGCCAGCAGTGGTGTCGGACAAGGGGCAGATACGCAGTATTTT. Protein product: CASSGVGQGADTQYF.

CDR3 in amino acids: CATARGLGATGELFF. The DNA of the CDR3 is TGTGCCACCGCCAGGGGACTAGGAGCCACCGGGGAGCTGTTTTTT. The gene calls are TRBV6-5 and TRBJ2-2, with 8 nucleotides matching TRBD2. This CDR3 comprises 15 residues. Germline CDR1 is MNHEY and CDR2 is SVGAGI. V trimming: 10 bases; J trimming: 4 bases; junction bases outside the gene matches: 11.

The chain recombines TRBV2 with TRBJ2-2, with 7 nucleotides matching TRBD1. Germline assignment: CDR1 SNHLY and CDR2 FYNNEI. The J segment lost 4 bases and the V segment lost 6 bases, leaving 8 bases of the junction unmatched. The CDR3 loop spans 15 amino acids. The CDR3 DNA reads TGTGCCAGCAGAGAAACAGGGGTACTCACCGGGGAGCTGTTTTTT. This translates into CASRETGVLTGELFF.

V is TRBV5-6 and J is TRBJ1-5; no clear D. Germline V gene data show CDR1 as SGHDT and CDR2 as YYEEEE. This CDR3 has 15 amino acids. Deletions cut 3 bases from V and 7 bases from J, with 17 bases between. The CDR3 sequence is CASSCPPLEGQPQHF. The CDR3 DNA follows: TGTGCCAGCAGCTGCCCACCGCTGGAGGGACAGCCCCAGCATTTT.